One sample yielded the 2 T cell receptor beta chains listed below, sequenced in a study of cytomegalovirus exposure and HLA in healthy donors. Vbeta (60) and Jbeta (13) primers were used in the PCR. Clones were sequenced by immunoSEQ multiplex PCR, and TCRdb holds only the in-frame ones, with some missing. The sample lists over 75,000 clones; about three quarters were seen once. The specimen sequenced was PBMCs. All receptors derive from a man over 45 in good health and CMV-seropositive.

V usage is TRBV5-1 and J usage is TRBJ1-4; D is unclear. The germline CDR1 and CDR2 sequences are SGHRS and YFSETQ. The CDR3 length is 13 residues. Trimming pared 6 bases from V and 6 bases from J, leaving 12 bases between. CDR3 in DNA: TGCGCCAGCACCCCCGGCGGGGATGAAAAACTGTTTTTT. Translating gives CASTPGGDEKLFF.

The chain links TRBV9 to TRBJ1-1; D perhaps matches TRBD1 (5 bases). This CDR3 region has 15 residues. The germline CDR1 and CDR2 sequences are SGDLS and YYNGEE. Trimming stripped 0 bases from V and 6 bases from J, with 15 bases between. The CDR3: CASSVVQGMGSEAFF. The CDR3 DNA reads TGTGCCAGCAGCGTAGTTCAGGGTATGGGGTCTGAAGCTTTCTTT.